This T cell receptor beta chain was recovered during a study of T-cell memory formation after mild COVID-19. TCRdb analysed the 5' RACE reads with MiXCR anew, one entry per CDR3 protein. The sample includes hundreds of thousands of distinct CDR3 sequences, roughly 17% of them seen just once. The CDR3 is 19 residues long. The V gene end was trimmed by 2 bases and the J gene end by 5 bases; junction bases not matched to a gene: 17. Germline CDR1 is SGHTA and CDR2 is FQGNSA. The sample holds many counts of this clonotype. The antigen remains unidentified. Points from the study as a whole: Clones shrinking between day 15 and 85 showed a balanced CD4/CD8 split, and those that grew later tilted toward CD4+. CD4+ clones that contracted lay mainly in CM and EM; CD8+ ones lay in EMRA.

The chain combines TRBV7-2 with TRBJ2-1; TRBD1 agrees at 8 bases. The receptor was derived from an adult woman who had mild COVID-19 (a few samples of this study predate the infection). Cell type and time point are not known. The sample was PBMCs or a T cell subset sorted from them (not recorded which). The CDR3 region has the DNA TGTGCCAGCAGCTTATTACCTGGAAATATGGACAGGGAACACAATGAGCAGTTCTTC. As protein: CASSLLPGNMDREHNEQFF.